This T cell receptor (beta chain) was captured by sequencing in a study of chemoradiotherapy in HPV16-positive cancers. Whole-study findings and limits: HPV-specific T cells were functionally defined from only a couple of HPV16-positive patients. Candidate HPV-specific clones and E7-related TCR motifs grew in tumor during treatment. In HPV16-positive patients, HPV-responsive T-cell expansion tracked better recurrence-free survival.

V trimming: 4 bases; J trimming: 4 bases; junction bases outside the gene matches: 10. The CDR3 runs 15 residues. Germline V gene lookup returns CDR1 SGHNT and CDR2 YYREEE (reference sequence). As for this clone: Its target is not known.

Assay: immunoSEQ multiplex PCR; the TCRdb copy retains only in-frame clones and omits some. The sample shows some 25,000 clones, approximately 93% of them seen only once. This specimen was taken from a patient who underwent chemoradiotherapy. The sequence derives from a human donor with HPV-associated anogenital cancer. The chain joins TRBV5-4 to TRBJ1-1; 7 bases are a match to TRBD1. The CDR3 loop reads CASSPKTGEGTEAFF. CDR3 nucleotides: TGTGCCAGCAGCCCGAAAACAGGGGAGGGCACTGAAGCTTTCTTT.